These T cell receptor beta chains were read from a single sample in a study of cytomegalovirus exposure and HLA in healthy donors. Profiled with immunoSEQ multiplex PCR; TCRdb holds only in-frame clones, not every one. The table records fewer than 140,000 clones, about 71% of them present only once. Sequencing used PBMCs. These receptors came from a boy between 5 and 17 years old in good health and CMV-seronegative. The CDR3 runs from the conserved cysteine through the conserved F or W. The D gene is left open where the match is weak. Some rows mark clone size as missing; the rest say once, few, many or name a class of expanded clone.

clone size,V gene,J gene,D gene,CDR3 protein,CDR3 DNA
.,TRBV4-1,TRBJ2-3,TRBD2,CASSQVGSGGRTDTQYF,TGCGCCAGCAGCCAAGTCGGGAGCGGGGGGCGCACAGATACGCAGTATTTT
once,TRBV5-1,TRBJ1-2,.,CASSLVQDYGYTF,TGCGCCAGCAGCTTGGTACAGGACTATGGCTACACCTTC
.,TRBV27,TRBJ1-6,.,CASSARNNSPLHF,TGTGCCAGCAGTGCCAGAAATAATTCACCCCTCCACTTT
once,TRBV18,TRBJ2-3,.,CASSPNVGASTDTQYF,TGTGCCAGCTCACCAAATGTAGGGGCTAGCACAGATACGCAGTATTTT
.,TRBV19,TRBJ1-2,.,CASSEGNLPYGYTF,TGTGCCAGTAGTGAGGGTAATCTTCCCTATGGCTACACCTTC
.,TRBV4-1,TRBJ2-7,.,CASSQVPGYTYEQYF,TGCGCCAGCAGCCAAGTTCCAGGGTACACCTACGAGCAGTACTTC
.,TRBV29-1,TRBJ2-1,TRBD2,CSVAKTSGGMQFF,TGCAGCGTTGCCAAGACTAGCGGGGGGATGCAGTTCTTC
.,TRBV2,TRBJ1-2,.,CASSAVANYGYTF,TGTGCCAGCAGTGCAGTCGCTAACTATGGCTACACCTTC
.,TRBV9,TRBJ1-5,.,CASSVGQGGQPQHF,TGTGCCAGCAGCGTAGGGCAGGGCGGCCAGCCCCAGCATTTT
.,TRBV11-3,TRBJ2-7,TRBD2,CASSGRATEQYF,TGTGCCAGCAGCGGGAGGGCAACCGAGCAGTACTTC
.,TRBV28,TRBJ1-1,.,CASSRTRGNTEAFF,TGTGCCAGCAGTCGAACCAGGGGGAACACTGAAGCTTTCTTT
.,TRBV30,TRBJ1-5,.,CAWNRFNQPQHF,TGTGCCTGGAACAGGTTCAATCAGCCCCAGCATTTT